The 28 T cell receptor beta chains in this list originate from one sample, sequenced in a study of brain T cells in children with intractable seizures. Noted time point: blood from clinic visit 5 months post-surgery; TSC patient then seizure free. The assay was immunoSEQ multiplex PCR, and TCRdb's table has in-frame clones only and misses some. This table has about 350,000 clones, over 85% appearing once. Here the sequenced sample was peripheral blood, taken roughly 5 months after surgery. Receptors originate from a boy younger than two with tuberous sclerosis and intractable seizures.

CDR3: CASSSATSGGTDTQYF. CDR3 coding DNA: TGTGCCAGCAGCTCGGCGACTAGCGGGGGGACGGATACGCAGTATTTT. The J gene is TRBJ2-3, the V gene TRBV7-3; 13 bases are a match to TRBD2. With V trimmed by 4 bases and J by 6 bases, 7 bases remained unmatched. CDR1 is SGHTA and CDR2 is FQGTGA in the germline V gene. This CDR3 comprises 16 residues.

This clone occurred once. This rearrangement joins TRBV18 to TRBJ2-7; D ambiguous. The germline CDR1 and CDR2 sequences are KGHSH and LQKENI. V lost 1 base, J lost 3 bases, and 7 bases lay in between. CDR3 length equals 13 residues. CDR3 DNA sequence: TGTGCCAGCTCACCACGGACGAGCTACGAGCAGTACTTC. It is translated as CASSPRTSYEQYF.

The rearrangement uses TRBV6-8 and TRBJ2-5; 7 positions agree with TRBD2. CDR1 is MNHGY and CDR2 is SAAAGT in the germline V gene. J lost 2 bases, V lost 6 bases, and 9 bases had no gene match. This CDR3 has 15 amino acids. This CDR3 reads CASSWTSTPQETQYF. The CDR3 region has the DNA TGTGCCAGCAGCTGGACTAGTACGCCGCAAGAGACCCAGTACTTC.

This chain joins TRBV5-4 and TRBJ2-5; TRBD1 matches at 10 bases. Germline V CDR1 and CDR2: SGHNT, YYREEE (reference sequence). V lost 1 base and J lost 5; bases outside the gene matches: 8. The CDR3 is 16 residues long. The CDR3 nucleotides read TGTGCCAGCAGCTTGACCGGGACAGGGGATTGGGAGACCCAGTACTTC. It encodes CASSLTGTGDWETQYF.

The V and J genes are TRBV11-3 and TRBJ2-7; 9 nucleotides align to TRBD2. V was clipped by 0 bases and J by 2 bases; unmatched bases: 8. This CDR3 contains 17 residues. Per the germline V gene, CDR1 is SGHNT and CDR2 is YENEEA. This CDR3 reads CASSLDPAGGIPYEQYF. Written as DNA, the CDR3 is TGTGCCAGCAGCTTAGACCCAGCGGGAGGAATCCCCTACGAGCAGTACTTC.

CDR3 sequence reads: CSAYQTGGTEAFF. The CDR3 coding sequence is TGCAGCGCATATCAGACAGGAGGCACTGAAGCTTTCTTT. The V gene is TRBV29-1, the J gene TRBJ1-1; possible D gene TRBD1, 6 bases. CDR1 is SQVTM and CDR2 is ANQGSEA in the germline V gene. Trimming left V 7 bases short and J 4 bases short, with 16 bases between. The CDR3 is 13 residues long.

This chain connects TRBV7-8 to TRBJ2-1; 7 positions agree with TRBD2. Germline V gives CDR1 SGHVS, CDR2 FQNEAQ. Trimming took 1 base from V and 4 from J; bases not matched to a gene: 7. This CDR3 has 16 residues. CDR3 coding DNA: TGTGCCAGCAGCTTAGAAGTGCTAGCGGTTTACAATGAGCAGTTCTTC. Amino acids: CASSLEVLAVYNEQFF.

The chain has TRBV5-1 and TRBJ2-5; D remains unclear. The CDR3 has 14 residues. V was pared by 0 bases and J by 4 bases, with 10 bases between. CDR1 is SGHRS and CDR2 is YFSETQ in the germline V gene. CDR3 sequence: CASSLVPARETQYF. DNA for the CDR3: TGCGCCAGCAGCTTGGTCCCGGCACGAGAGACCCAGTACTTC.

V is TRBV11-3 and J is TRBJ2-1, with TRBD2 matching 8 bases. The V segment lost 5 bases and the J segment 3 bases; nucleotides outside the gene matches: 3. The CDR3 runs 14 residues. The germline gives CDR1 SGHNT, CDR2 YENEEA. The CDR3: CASSLSGIYNEQFF. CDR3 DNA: TGTGCCAGCAGCCTTAGCGGGATCTACAATGAGCAGTTCTTC.

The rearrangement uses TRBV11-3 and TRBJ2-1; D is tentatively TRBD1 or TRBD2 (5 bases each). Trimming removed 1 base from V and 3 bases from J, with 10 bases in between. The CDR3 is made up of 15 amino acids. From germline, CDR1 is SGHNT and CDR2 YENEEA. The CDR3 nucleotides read TGTGCCAGCAGCTTAGGGAGCGGACACTACAATGAGCAGTTCTTC. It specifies CASSLGSGHYNEQFF.

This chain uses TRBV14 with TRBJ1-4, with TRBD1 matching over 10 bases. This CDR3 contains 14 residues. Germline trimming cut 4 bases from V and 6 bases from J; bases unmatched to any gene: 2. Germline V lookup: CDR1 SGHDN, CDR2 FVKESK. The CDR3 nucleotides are TGTGCCAGCAGCCCAGGACAGGGGGATGAAAAACTGTTTTTT. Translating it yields CASSPGQGDEKLFF.

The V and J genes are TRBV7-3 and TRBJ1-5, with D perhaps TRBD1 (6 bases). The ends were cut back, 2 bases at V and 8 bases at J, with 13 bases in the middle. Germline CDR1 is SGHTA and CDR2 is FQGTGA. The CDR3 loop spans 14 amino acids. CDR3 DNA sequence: TGTGCCAGCAGCTTAGAGGGGGGCCGGGAGCCCCAGCATTTT. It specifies CASSLEGGREPQHF.

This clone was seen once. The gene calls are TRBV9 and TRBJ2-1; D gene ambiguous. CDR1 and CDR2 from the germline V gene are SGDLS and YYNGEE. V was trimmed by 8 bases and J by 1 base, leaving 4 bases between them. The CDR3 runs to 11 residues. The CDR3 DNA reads TGTGCCAGAGGGTCCTACAATGAGCAGTTCTTC. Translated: CARGSYNEQFF.

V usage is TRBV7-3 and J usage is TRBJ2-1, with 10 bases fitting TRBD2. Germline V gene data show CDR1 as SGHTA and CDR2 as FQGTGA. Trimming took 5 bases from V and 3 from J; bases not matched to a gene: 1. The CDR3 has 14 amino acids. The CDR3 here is CASSRTSGYNEQFF. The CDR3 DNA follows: TGTGCCAGCAGCCGGACTAGCGGCTACAATGAGCAGTTCTTC. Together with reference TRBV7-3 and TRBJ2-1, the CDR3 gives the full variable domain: GAGVSQTPSNKVTEKGKYVELRCDPISGHTALYWYRQSLGQGPEFLIYFQGTGAADDSGLPNDRFFAVRPEGSVSTLKIQRTERGDSAVYLCASSRTSGYNEQFFGPGTRLTVL.

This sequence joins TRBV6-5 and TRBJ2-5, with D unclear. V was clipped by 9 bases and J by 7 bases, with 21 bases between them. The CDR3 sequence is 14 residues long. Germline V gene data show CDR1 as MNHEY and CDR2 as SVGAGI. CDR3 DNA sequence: TGTGCCAGTGCGCGAGACCAGAAGACGGGGACCCAGTACTTC. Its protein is CASARDQKTGTQYF.

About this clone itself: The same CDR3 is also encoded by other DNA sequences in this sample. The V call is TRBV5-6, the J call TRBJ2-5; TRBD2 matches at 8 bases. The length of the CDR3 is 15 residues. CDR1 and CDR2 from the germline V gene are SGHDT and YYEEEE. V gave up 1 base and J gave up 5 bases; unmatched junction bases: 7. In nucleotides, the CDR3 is TGTGCCAGCAGCTTGAGGACGGGGGGGCAGGAGACCCAGTACTTC. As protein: CASSLRTGGQETQYF.

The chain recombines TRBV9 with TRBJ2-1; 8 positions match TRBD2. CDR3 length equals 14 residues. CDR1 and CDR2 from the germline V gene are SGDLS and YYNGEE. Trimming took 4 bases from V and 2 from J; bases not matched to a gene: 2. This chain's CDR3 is CASSRAGAYNEQFF. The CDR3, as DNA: TGTGCCAGCAGCAGAGCGGGAGCCTACAATGAGCAGTTCTTC.

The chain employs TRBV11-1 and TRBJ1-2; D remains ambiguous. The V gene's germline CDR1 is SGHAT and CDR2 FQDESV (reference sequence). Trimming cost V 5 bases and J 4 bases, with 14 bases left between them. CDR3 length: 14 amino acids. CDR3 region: CASSRPDELYGYTF. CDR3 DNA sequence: TGTGCCAGCAGCCGACCGGACGAGCTCTATGGCTACACCTTC.

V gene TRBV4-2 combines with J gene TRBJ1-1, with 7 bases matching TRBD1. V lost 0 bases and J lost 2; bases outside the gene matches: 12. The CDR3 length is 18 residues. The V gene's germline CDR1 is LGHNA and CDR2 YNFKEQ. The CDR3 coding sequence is TGTGCCAGCAGCCAAGATATAATCAGGGGGTACCTTAACACTGAAGCTTTCTTT. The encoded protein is CASSQDIIRGYLNTEAFF.

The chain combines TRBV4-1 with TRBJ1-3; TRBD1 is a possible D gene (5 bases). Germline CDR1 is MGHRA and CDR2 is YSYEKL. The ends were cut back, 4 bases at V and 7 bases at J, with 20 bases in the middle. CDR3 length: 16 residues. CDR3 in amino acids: CASSLTKMRGRNTIYF. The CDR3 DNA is TGCGCCAGCAGCCTAACCAAGATGAGGGGTCGGAACACCATATATTTT.

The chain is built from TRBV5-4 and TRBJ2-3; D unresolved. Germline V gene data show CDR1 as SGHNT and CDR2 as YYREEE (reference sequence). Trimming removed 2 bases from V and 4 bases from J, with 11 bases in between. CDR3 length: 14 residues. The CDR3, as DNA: TGTGCCAGCAGCTTTGGGCTAGTATCAGATACGCAGTATTTT. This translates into CASSFGLVSDTQYF.

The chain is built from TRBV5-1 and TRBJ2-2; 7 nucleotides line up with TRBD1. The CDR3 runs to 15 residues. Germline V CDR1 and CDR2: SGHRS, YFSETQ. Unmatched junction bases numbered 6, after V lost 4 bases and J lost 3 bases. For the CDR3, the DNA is TGCGCCAGCAGCCAGAAGGGGGCTGACACCGGGGAGCTGTTTTTT. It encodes CASSQKGADTGELFF.

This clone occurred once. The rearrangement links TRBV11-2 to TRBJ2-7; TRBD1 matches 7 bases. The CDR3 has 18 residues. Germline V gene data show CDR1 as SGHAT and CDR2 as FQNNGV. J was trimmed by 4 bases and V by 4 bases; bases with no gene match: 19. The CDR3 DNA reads TGTGCCAGCAGCTCTAGTGTGATAGCCACAGGGGCTTATTACGAGCAGTACTTC. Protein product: CASSSSVIATGAYYEQYF.

In DNA form, the CDR3 reads TGTGCCAGCAGTGAAATAACGTGGCAGGATAATCAGCCCCAGCATTTT. Amino acid sequence: CASSEITWQDNQPQHF. The V gene is TRBV6-1, the J gene TRBJ1-5; D remains ambiguous. This CDR3 has 16 residues. Between the trimmed V and J ends, which lost 2 bases and 4 bases, there was a span of 15 bases. Germline V gives CDR1 MNHNS, CDR2 SASEGT.

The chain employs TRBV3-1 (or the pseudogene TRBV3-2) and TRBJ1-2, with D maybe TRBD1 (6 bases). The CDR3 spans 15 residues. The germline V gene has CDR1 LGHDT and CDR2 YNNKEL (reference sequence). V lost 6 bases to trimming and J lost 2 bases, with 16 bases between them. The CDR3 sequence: CASSQLAGTNYGYTF. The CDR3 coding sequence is TGTGCCAGCAGTCAACTAGCAGGGACAAACTATGGCTACACCTTC.

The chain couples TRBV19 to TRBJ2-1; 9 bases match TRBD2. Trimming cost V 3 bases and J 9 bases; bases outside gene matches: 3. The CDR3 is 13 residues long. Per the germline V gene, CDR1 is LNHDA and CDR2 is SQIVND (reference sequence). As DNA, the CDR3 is TGTGCCAGTAGTATGTCTAGCGGGATTGAGCAGTTCTTC. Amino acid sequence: CASSMSSGIEQFF.

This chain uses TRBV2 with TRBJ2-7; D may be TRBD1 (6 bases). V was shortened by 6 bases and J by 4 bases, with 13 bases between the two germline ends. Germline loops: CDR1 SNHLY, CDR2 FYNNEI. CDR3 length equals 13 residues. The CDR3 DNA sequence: TGTGCCAGCAGATGGGGGCTAGAGTACGAGCAGTACTTC. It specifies CASRWGLEYEQYF.

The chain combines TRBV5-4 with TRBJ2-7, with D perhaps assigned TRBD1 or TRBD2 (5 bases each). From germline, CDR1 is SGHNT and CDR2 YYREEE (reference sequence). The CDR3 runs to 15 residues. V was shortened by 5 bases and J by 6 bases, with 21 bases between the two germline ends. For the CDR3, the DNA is TGTGCCAGCAGATCCACCGGGACCTGGGGCTCCGAGCAGTACTTC. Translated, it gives CASRSTGTWGSEQYF. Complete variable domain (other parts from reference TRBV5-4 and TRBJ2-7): ETGVTQSPTHLIKTRGQQVTLRCSSQSGHNTVSWYQQALGQGPQFIFQYYREEENGRGNFPPRFSGLQFPNYSSELNVNALELDDSALYLCASRSTGTWGSEQYFGPGTRLTVT.